A selection of T cell receptor beta chains follows, all from one sample in a study of CD8 T cells in Susac syndrome. TCRdb reanalysed the immunoSEQ multiplex PCR reads using MiXCR and keeps one entry per CDR3 protein. The sample records over 95,000 distinct CDR3 sequences, about 90% being singletons. Sequenced sample: CD4+ T cells from PBMCs. All receptors come from a human donor in good health. Both conserved end residues are part of each CDR3. D genes are given only for firm matches. A row's size may be missing; if present it is once, few, many or a size class.

d_call,clone_size,v_call,j_call,cdr3_nt,cdr3_aa
-,-,TRBV21-1,TRBJ1-1,TGTGCCAGTCCTGGAGGGGGTTCGATGAACACTGAAGCTTTCTTT,CASPGGGSMNTEAFF
-,-,TRBV11-2,TRBJ2-5,TGTGCCAGCAGCTTAGATGGCCCGCCGGGGCAAGAGACCCAGTACTTC,CASSLDGPPGQETQYF
TRBD1,-,TRBV18,TRBJ2-7,TGTGCCAGCTCAGCGTCCGGGACAGCATACGAGCAGTACTTC,CASSASGTAYEQYF
-,-,TRBV29-1,TRBJ2-7,TGCAGCGCTTCTACCGGACGGGCGGACTTCTTTAACGACGAGCAGTACTTC,CSASTGRADFFNDEQYF
-,-,TRBV5-6,TRBJ2-5,TGTGCCAGCAGCATAGGGGGGTTCCAAGAGACCCAGTACTTC,CASSIGGFQETQYF
-,-,TRBV7-3,TRBJ2-5,TGTGCCAGCAGCCCCCAGCCGGGACATCAAGAGACCCAGTACTTC,CASSPQPGHQETQYF
-,-,TRBV7-2,TRBJ1-5,TGTGCCAGCAGCTTAAAGGCAGAGAGACAGCCCCAGCATTTT,CASSLKAERQPQHF
TRBD1,-,TRBV5-6,TRBJ1-2,TGTGCCAGCAGCCCCGTAGGACAGGGGGCATATGGCTACACCTTC,CASSPVGQGAYGYTF
TRBD2,-,TRBV14,TRBJ2-7,TGTGCCAGCAGCCAGGGACTAGGGATCTCCTACGAGCAGTACTTC,CASSQGLGISYEQYF
-,-,TRBV14,TRBJ2-1,TGTGCCAGCAGCGATAGCGGTTTATACCCTTGGCAGTTCTTC,CASSDSGLYPWQFF
-,-,TRBV15,TRBJ2-7,TGTGCCACCAGCAGTCCACCTCAGGGAACCTACGAGCAGTACTTC,CATSSPPQGTYEQYF
-,-,TRBV2,TRBJ2-7,TGTGCCAGCAGTGAAATGTCAGGGGCGTCCTACGAGCAGTACTTC,CASSEMSGASYEQYF
-,-,TRBV18,TRBJ1-1,TGTGCCAGCTCACCATATAGTGTCTCAGGGGCACCGGGAACTGAAGCTTTCTTT,CASSPYSVSGAPGTEAFF
-,-,TRBV4-3,TRBJ2-3,TGCGCCAGCAGCCAACCTGGACCGCCCGGGGGAGATACGCAGTATTTT,CASSQPGPPGGDTQYF
-,-,TRBV20-1,TRBJ1-1,TGCAGTGCTAGCCAGACAGGGAACACTGAAGCTTTCTTT,CSASQTGNTEAFF
-,-,TRBV7-8,TRBJ2-1,TGTGCCAGCAGCTTAGACGGCGGTGCCTACAATGAGCAGTTCTTC,CASSLDGGAYNEQFF
-,-,TRBV28,TRBJ1-1,TGTGCCAGCAGTCTAGAGGGGTTGGCCACTGAAGCTTTCTTT,CASSLEGLATEAFF
-,-,TRBV14,TRBJ1-1,TGTGCCAGCAGCCCCAGGGTCATGAACACTGAAGCTTTCTTT,CASSPRVMNTEAFF
-,-,TRBV9,TRBJ1-1,TGTGCCAGCAGCGCGCGACGGGATGAAGCTTTCTTT,CASSARRDEAFF
-,-,TRBV5-4,TRBJ2-1,TGTGCCAGCAGCCGAAGAGACAATGAGCAGTTCTTC,CASSRRDNEQFF
-,-,TRBV2,TRBJ2-6,TGTGCCAGCAGTGAAATGGAACAGGGACACCCTGGGGCCAACGTCCTGACTTTC,CASSEMEQGHPGANVLTF
TRBD1,-,TRBV6-5,TRBJ2-7,TGTGCCAGCAGACTGGCCCAGGGGGCGGCGAGCGAGCAGTACTTC,CASRLAQGAASEQYF
-,-,TRBV6-1,TRBJ2-5,TGTGCCAGCAGCGCGCCGGTCCAGGCTCAAGAGACCCAGTACTTC,CASSAPVQAQETQYF
-,-,TRBV19,TRBJ1-1,TGTGCCAGTATCAACGGGAAGAACACTGAAGCTTTCTTT,CASINGKNTEAFF
-,once,TRBV19,TRBJ2-1,TGTGCCAGTAGTATCTCGGGCCCCTCCTACAATGAGCAGTTCTTC,CASSISGPSYNEQFF
-,-,TRBV5-6,TRBJ2-5,TGTGCCAGCAGCCGGGGGGCAGGGATTAGGGAGACCCAGTACTTC,CASSRGAGIRETQYF
TRBD2,-,TRBV5-4,TRBJ2-7,TGTGCCAGCAGCTTGGAACGGGAGGCACCCTACGAGCAGTACTTC,CASSLEREAPYEQYF
-,-,TRBV29-1,TRBJ2-1,TGCAGCGGAGACAGTTACAATGAGCAGTTCTTC,CSGDSYNEQFF
-,-,TRBV18,TRBJ2-2,TGTGCCAGCTCACCACCGCCGGGCGTGGGCACCGGGGAGCTGTTTTTT,CASSPPPGVGTGELFF
-,once,TRBV7-2,TRBJ1-1,TGTGCCAGCAGCTGGTCCGGGAACACTGAAGCTTTCTTT,CASSWSGNTEAFF
-,-,TRBV3-1,TRBJ2-1,TGTGCCAGCAGCCATCGGGGTGAGCAGTTCTTC,CASSHRGEQFF
TRBD1,-,TRBV29-1,TRBJ2-3,TGCAGCGTCACAGGGGCCCCAGATACGCAGTATTTT,CSVTGAPDTQYF
-,-,TRBV30,TRBJ2-5,TGTGCCTTCATCGAAGCGGTCCAAGAGACCCAGTACTTC,CAFIEAVQETQYF
-,-,TRBV5-6,TRBJ1-1,TGTGCCACCAGTCGGACAGTGAACACTGAAGCTTTCTTT,CATSRTVNTEAFF
-,-,TRBV6-2/TRBV6-3,TRBJ1-1,TGTGCCAGCAGTTATGCGGGGAGAACTGAAGCTTTCTTT,CASSYAGRTEAFF
-,-,TRBV5-1,TRBJ2-2,TGCGCCAGCAGCTTGGAGGCACTAGCAACCGGGGAGCTGTTTTTT,CASSLEALATGELFF
-,-,TRBV23-1,TRBJ1-1,TGCGCCAGCAGTCAATCCCGGACAGAACCGAAGAAAGCTTTCTTT,CASSQSRTEPKKAFF
TRBD1,-,TRBV7-8,TRBJ2-6,TGTGCCAGCAGCCCAAGACAGGGGGTCTCTGGGGCCAACGTCCTGACTTTC,CASSPRQGVSGANVLTF
-,-,TRBV9,TRBJ1-2,TGTGCCAGCAGCCCGGCAGAGGATGGCTACACCTTC,CASSPAEDGYTF
TRBD1,-,TRBV6-2/TRBV6-3,TRBJ1-5,TGTGCCAGCAAGAGGTCCGGGACAGGGGGCTTTCAGCCCCAGCATTTT,CASKRSGTGGFQPQHF
TRBD2,-,TRBV6-2/TRBV6-3,TRBJ2-5,TGTGCCAACTTAGCGGGAGAAAAGACCCAGTACTTC,CANLAGEKTQYF
-,-,TRBV7-9,TRBJ1-1,TGTGCCAGCAGCTTAGATGGCGGGGGCTTGAACACTGAAGCTTTCTTT,CASSLDGGGLNTEAFF
TRBD2,once,TRBV5-1,TRBJ2-5,TGCGCCAGCAGCCCCCGCGGGTTGCGGGAGGGCCGAGGGGAAGAGACCCAGTACTTC,CASSPRGLREGRGEETQYF
-,-,TRBV20-1,TRBJ1-2,TGCAGTGCTAGTGGTGGGGGCGCGGGCTATGGCTACACCTTC,CSASGGGAGYGYTF
-,-,TRBV10-3,TRBJ2-3,TGTGCCATCAGTGGGGGCGGGCGGGGGCACACAGATACGCAGTATTTT,CAISGGGRGHTDTQYF
-,few,TRBV4-1,TRBJ2-7,TGCGCCAGCAGCCAAGTGCGGGGACAGACATACGAGCAGTACTTC,CASSQVRGQTYEQYF
TRBD1,-,TRBV23-1,TRBJ2-1,TGCGCCAGCAGTCCGGACCTAGGGGGCGAGGATAAGTTCTTC,CASSPDLGGEDKFF
-,-,TRBV19,TRBJ1-2,TGTGCCAGTAGCATGGGCATCTCCTATGGCTACACCTTC,CASSMGISYGYTF
TRBD2,-,TRBV4-3,TRBJ2-3,TGCGCCAGCAGCCAACGGAGCGGGAATCCCACAGATACGCAGTATTTT,CASSQRSGNPTDTQYF
TRBD2,-,TRBV27,TRBJ2-7,TGTGCCAGCAGCCCCATTCCAAGCGGGAGCTCCTACGAGCAGTACTTC,CASSPIPSGSSYEQYF
TRBD1,-,TRBV5-1,TRBJ2-2,TGCGCCAGCAGCTTGCAGGACAGGGGGGAGCTGTTTTTT,CASSLQDRGELFF
TRBD1,-,TRBV29-1,TRBJ1-1,TGCAGCACCTGGGGACAGCTGAACACTGAAGCTTTCTTT,CSTWGQLNTEAFF
TRBD2,-,TRBV7-2,TRBJ2-7,TGTGCCAGCAAGGCTAGCGGGAGTAACGAGCAGTACTTC,CASKASGSNEQYF
-,-,TRBV6-2/TRBV6-3,TRBJ2-3,TGTGCCAGCAGTAGGACTCTGGGAGGCCCAGATACGCAGTATTTT,CASSRTLGGPDTQYF